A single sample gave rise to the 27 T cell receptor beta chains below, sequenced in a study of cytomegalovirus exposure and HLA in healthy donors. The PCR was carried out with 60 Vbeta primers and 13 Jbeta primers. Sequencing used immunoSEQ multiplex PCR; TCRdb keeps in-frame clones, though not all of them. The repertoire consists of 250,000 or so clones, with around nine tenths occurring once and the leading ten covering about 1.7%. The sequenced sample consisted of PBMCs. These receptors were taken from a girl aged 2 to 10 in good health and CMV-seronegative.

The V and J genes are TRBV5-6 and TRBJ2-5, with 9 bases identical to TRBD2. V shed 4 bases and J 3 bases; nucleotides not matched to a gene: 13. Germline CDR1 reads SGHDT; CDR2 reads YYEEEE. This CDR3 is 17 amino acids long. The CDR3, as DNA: TGTGCCAGCAGCGACGCAGCTAGCGGGGCAAGAGAAGAGACCCAGTACTTC. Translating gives CASSDAASGAREETQYF.

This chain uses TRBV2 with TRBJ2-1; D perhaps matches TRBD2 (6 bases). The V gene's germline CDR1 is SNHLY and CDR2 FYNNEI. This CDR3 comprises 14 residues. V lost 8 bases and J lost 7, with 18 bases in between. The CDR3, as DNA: TGTGCCAGCCCAGGACTACCGTCTTCGAATGAGCAGTTCTTC. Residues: CASPGLPSSNEQFF.

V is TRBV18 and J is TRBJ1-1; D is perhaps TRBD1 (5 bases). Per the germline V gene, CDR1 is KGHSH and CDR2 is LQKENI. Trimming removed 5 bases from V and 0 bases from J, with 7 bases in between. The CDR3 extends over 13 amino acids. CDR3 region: CASSLQVNTEAFF. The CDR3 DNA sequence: TGTGCCAGCTCATTACAGGTGAACACTGAAGCTTTCTTT. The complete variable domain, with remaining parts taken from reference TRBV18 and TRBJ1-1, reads NAGVMQNPRHLVRRRGQEARLRCSPMKGHSHVYWYRQLPEEGLKFMVYLQKENIIDESGMPKERFSAEFPKEGPSILRIQQVVRGDSAAYFCASSLQVNTEAFFGQGTRLTVV.

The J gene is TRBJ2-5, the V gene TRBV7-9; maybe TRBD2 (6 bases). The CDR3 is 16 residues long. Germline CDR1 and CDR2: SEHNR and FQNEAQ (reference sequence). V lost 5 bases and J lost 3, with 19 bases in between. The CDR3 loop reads CASSEGPGSGEETQYF. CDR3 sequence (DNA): TGTGCCAGCAGCGAGGGCCCAGGTAGCGGTGAAGAGACCCAGTACTTC.

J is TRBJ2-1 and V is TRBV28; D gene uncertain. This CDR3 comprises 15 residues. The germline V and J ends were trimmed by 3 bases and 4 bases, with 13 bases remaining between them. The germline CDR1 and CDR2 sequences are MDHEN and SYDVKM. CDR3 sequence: CASSLRRIRYNEQFF. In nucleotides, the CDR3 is TGTGCCAGCAGTTTGCGCAGGATACGTTACAATGAGCAGTTCTTC.

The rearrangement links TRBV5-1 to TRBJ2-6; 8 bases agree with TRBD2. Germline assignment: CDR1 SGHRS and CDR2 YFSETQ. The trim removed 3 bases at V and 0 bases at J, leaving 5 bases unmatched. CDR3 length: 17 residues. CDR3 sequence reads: CASSYSGINSGANVLTF. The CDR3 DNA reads TGCGCCAGCAGCTATAGCGGGATTAACTCTGGGGCCAACGTCCTGACTTTC.

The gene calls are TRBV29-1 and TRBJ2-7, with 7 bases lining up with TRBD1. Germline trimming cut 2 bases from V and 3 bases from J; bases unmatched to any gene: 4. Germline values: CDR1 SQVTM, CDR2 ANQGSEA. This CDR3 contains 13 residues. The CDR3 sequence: CSVESQGDYEQYF. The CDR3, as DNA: TGCAGCGTTGAATCCCAGGGGGACTACGAGCAGTACTTC.

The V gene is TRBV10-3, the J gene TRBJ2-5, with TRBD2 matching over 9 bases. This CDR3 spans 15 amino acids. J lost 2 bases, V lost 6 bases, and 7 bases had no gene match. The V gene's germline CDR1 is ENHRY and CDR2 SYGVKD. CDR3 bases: TGTGCCATCAGCCCTACTAGCGGGTCACAAGAGACCCAGTACTTC. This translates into CAISPTSGSQETQYF.

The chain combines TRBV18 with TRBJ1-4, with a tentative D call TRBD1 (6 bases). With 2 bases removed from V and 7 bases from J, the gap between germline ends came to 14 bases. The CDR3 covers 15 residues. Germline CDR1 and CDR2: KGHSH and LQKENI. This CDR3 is CASSPYAGESEKLFF. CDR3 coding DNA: TGTGCCAGCTCACCATATGCAGGGGAGAGTGAAAAACTGTTTTTT. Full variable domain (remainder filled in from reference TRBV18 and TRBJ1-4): NAGVMQNPRHLVRRRGQEARLRCSPMKGHSHVYWYRQLPEEGLKFMVYLQKENIIDESGMPKERFSAEFPKEGPSILRIQQVVRGDSAAYFCASSPYAGESEKLFFGSGTQLSVL.

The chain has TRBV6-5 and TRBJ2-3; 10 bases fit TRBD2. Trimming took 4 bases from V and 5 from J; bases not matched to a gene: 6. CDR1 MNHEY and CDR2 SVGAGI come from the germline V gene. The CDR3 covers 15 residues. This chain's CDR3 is CASSSSGGGIDTQYF. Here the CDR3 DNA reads TGTGCCAGCAGTTCGAGCGGGGGGGGGATAGATACGCAGTATTTT.

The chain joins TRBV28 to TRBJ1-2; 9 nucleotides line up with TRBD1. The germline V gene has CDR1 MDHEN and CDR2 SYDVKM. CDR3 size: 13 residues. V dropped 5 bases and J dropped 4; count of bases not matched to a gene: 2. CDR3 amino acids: CASSVQGAYGYTF. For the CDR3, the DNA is TGTGCCAGCAGTGTACAGGGGGCCTATGGCTACACCTTC.

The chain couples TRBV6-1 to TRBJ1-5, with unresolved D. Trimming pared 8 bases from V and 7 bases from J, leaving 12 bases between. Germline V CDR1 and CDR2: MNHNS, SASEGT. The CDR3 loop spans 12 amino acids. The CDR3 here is CASSQSNQPQHF. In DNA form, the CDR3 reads TGTGCCAGCTCCCAGTCGAACCAGCCCCAGCATTTT.

CDR3 DNA sequence: TGTGCCAGCAGCACCCCGGGACAGGGACCGAACACTGAAGCTTTCTTT. Encoded protein: CASSTPGQGPNTEAFF. The rearrangement joins TRBV5-4 to TRBJ1-1; 9 positions agree with TRBD1. The V segment lost 4 bases and the J segment 1 base; nucleotides outside the gene matches: 8. CDR1 and CDR2 (germline): SGHNT, YYREEE (reference sequence). The CDR3 spans 16 residues.

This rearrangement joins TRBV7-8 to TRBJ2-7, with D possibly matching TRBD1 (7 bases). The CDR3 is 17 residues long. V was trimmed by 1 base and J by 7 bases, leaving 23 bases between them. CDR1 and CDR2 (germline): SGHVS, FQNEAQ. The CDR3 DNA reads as TGTGCCAGCAGCTTAGTGCGGGGACAGCCGTACCAGGGGGAGCAGTACTTC. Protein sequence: CASSLVRGQPYQGEQYF.

The CDR3 here is CASSLAGGPGETQYF. CDR3 DNA: TGTGCCAGCAGCTTAGCGGGGGGGCCGGGGGAGACCCAGTACTTC. The rearrangement joins TRBV7-3 to TRBJ2-5; 9 positions agree with TRBD2. The germline CDR1 and CDR2 sequences are SGHTA and FQGTGA. Unmatched junction bases numbered 6, after V lost 2 bases and J lost 5 bases. The CDR3 consists of 15 residues.

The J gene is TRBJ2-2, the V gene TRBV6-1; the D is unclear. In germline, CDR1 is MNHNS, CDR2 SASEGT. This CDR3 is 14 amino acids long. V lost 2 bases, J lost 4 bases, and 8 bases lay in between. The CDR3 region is CASSENGATGELFF. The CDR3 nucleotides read TGTGCCAGCAGTGAAAATGGAGCCACCGGGGAGCTGTTTTTT.

The CDR3, as DNA: TGTGCCAGCAGCTTAGGACAGGGGAGCTCCTACGAGCAGTACTTC. It specifies CASSLGQGSSYEQYF. This rearrangement joins TRBV11-2 to TRBJ2-7; 8 nucleotides match TRBD1. The germline V gene has CDR1 SGHAT and CDR2 FQNNGV. After removal of 1 base from V and 0 bases from J, the junction contained 2 bases not matched to a gene. This CDR3 is 15 amino acids long.

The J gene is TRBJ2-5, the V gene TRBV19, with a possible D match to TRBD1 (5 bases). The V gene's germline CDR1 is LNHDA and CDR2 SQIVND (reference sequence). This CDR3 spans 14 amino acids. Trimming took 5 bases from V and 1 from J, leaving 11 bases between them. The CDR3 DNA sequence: TGTGCCAGTAGTCGTCAGGGAACCCAAGAGACCCAGTACTTC. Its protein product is CASSRQGTQETQYF.

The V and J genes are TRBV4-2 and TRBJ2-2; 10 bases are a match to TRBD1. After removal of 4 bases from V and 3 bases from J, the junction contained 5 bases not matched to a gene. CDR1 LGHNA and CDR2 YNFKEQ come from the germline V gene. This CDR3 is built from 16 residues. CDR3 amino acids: CASSLRQGADTGELFF. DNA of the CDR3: TGTGCCAGCAGCCTCAGACAGGGGGCGGACACCGGGGAGCTGTTTTTT.

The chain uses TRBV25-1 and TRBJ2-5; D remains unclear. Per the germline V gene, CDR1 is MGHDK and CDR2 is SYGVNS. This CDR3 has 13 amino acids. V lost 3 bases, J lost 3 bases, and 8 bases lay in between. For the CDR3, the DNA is TGTGCCAGCAGTGATAACACGAAAGAGACCCAGTACTTC. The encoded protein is CASSDNTKETQYF.

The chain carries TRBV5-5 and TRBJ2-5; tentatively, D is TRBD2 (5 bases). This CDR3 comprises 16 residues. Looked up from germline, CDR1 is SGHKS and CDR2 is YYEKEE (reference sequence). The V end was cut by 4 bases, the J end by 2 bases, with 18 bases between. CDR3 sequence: CASSLYYSTGQETQYF. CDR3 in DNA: TGTGCCAGCAGCCTCTACTACTCGACGGGACAAGAGACCCAGTACTTC.

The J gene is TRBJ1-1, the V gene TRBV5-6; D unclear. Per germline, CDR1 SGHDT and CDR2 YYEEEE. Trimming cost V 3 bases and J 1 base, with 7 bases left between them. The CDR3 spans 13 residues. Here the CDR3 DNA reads TGTGCCAGCAGCTCGTACAGGAACACTGAAGCTTTCTTT. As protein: CASSSYRNTEAFF.

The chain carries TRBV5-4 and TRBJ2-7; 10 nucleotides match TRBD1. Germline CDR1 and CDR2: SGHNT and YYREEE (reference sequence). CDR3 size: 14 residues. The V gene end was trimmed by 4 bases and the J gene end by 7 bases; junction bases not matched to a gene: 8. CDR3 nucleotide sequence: TGTGCCAGCAGCATCGGGACAGGGGTGGTTGAGCAGTACTTC. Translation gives CASSIGTGVVEQYF.

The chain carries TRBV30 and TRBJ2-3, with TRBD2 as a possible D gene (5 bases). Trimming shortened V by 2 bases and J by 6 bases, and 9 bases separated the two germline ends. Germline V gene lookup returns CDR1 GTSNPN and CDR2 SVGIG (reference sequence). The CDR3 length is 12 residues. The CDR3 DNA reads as TGTGCCTGGAGTCGTTGGAGGGATACGCAGTATTTT. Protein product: CAWSRWRDTQYF.

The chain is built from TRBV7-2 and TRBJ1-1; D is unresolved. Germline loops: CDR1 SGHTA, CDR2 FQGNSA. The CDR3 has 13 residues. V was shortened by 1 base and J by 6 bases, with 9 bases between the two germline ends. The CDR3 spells CASSLGGAAEAFF. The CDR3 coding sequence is TGTGCCAGCAGCTTAGGAGGAGCCGCTGAAGCTTTCTTT.

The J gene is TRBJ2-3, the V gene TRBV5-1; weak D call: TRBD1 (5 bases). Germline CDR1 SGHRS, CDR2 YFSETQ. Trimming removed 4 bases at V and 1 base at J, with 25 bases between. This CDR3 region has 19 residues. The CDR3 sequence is CASSRLRGPGKDGTDTQYF. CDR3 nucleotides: TGCGCCAGCAGCCGGCTCCGAGGTCCAGGGAAGGATGGCACAGATACGCAGTATTTT.

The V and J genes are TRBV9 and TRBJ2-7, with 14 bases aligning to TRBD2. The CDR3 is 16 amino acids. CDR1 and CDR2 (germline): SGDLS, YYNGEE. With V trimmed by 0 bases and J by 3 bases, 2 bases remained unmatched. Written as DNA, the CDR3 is TGTGCCAGCAGCGTAGGACTAGCGGGAGGGCGCTACGAGCAGTACTTC. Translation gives CASSVGLAGGRYEQYF.